The 7 T cell receptor beta chains below all came from one sample that was sequenced in a study of cytomegalovirus exposure and HLA in healthy donors. The PCR had 60 Vbeta and 13 Jbeta primers. Clones were read by immunoSEQ multiplex PCR, and TCRdb kept only the in-frame ones, dropping some. Of approximately 190,000 clones detected, approximately 80% appear once; the ten largest clones hold 2.6%. The source material was PBMCs. These receptors originate from a woman between 50 and 59 years old in good health and CMV-seropositive.

This chain links TRBV28 with TRBJ1-1, with a weak D call TRBD1 (5 bases). The CDR3 contains 13 residues. Trimming left V 4 bases short and J 5 bases short, with 11 bases between. Germline assignment: CDR1 MDHEN and CDR2 SYDVKM. The CDR3 bases are TGTGCCAGCAGTTCAATCAGGGATACTGAAGCTTTCTTT. Translation gives CASSSIRDTEAFF.

The V and J genes are TRBV19 and TRBJ1-1, with a possible D match to TRBD1 (5 bases). This CDR3 contains 14 residues. The V and J ends lost 8 bases and 7 bases respectively, with 20 bases between them. CDR1 LNHDA and CDR2 SQIVND come from the germline V gene (reference sequence). CDR3 DNA sequence: TGTGCCAGTGACATGGGACTGACCTTTAATGAAGCTTTCTTT. This codes for CASDMGLTFNEAFF.

The J gene is TRBJ2-5, the V gene TRBV5-1, with 8 bases aligning to TRBD2. This CDR3 contains 15 residues. The V segment lost 0 bases and the J segment 4 bases; nucleotides outside the gene matches: 5. The germline V gene has CDR1 SGHRS and CDR2 YFSETQ. The CDR3 region is CASSLVRGAGETQYF. The CDR3 DNA reads as TGCGCCAGCAGCTTGGTGCGGGGGGCCGGAGAGACCCAGTACTTC.

The chain is built from TRBV5-4 and TRBJ2-3, with TRBD2 identical over 10 bases. The trim removed 3 bases at V and 6 bases at J, leaving 7 bases unmatched. CDR1 is SGHNT, CDR2 YYREEE, per germline (reference sequence). CDR3 length equals 15 residues. CDR3: CASSSSSGGGDTQYF. DNA of the CDR3: TGTGCCAGCAGCTCCTCTAGCGGGGGCGGCGATACGCAGTATTTT.

This chain connects TRBV5-4 to TRBJ1-2, with D possibly being TRBD1 (5 bases). The CDR3 length is 13 residues. Trimming removed 5 bases from V and 7 bases from J, with 15 bases in between. The V gene's germline CDR1 is SGHNT and CDR2 YYREEE (reference sequence). CDR3 sequence (DNA): TGTGCCAGCAGGACAGACGAATTCGGTGGCTACACCTTC. As protein: CASRTDEFGGYTF.

V usage is TRBV6-5 and J usage is TRBJ1-4, with a tentative D call TRBD1 (5 bases). Trimming took 5 bases from V and 8 from J, leaving 15 bases between them. The CDR3 loop spans 14 amino acids. Germline V gene lookup returns CDR1 MNHEY and CDR2 SVGAGI. CDR3 DNA: TGTGCCAGCAGTGGGGCCCTCCGGGGGGAAAAACTGTTTTTT. Its translation is CASSGALRGEKLFF.

The genes are TRBV18 and TRBJ1-2; D is perhaps TRBD1 (6 bases). Germline V gene sequence: CDR1 KGHSH, CDR2 LQKENI. This CDR3 region has 14 residues. Trimming cost V 2 bases and J 7 bases, with 14 bases left between them. CDR3 residues: CASSPFKGVGGYTF. The CDR3 DNA reads TGTGCCAGCTCACCATTTAAGGGGGTCGGTGGCTACACCTTC.